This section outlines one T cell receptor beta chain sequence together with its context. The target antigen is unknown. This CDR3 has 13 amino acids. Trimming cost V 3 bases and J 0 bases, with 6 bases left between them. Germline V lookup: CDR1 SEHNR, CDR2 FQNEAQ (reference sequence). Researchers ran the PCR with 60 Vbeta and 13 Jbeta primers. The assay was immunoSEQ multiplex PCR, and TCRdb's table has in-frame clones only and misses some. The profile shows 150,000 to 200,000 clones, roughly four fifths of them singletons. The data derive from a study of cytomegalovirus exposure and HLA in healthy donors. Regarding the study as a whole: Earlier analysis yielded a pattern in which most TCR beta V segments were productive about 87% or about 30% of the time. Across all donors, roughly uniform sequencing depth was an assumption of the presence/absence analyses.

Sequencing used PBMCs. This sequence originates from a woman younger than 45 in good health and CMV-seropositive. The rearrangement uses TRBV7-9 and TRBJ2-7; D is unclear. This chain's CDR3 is CASSFGSSYEQYF. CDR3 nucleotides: TGTGCCAGCAGCTTTGGCAGCTCCTACGAGCAGTACTTC.